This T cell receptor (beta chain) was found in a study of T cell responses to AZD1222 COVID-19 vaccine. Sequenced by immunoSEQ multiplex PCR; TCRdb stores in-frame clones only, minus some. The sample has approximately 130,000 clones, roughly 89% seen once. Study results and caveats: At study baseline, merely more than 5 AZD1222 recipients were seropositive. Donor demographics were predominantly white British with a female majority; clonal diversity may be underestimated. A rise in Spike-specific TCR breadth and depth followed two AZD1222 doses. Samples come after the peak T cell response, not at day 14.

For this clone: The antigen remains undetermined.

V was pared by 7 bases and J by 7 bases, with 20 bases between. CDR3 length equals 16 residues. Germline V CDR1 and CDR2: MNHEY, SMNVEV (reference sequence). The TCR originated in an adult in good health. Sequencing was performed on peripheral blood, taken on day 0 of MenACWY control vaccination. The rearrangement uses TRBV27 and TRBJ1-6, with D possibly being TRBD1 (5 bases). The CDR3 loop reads CASNINSLGGNSPLHF. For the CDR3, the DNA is TGTGCCAGCAACATCAATTCTCTCGGGGGGAATTCACCCCTCCACTTT.